The entry below describes one T cell receptor (beta chain). For each subset, genomic DNA was distributed in equal portions over several immunoSEQ plates. Each PCR replicate from the sorted subsets contained 200 to 250 ng DNA, which is roughly 33,000 T cell genomes. The protocol was immunoSEQ multiplex PCR, while the TCRdb copy is restricted to in-frame clones and leaves out a portion. In the table there are about 690,000 clones, 80% to 95% of which are singletons. This entry belongs to a study of shared clonotypes between healthy human individuals. In germline, CDR1 is MDHEN, CDR2 SYDVKM. This CDR3 region has 14 residues. Trimming left V 7 bases short and J 3 bases short, with 12 bases between.

Input material: memory CD8+ T cells from PBMCs. Subset here: CD45RO+ cells pooled with CCR7-negative TemRA cells. This chain uses TRBV28 with TRBJ1-4; maybe TRBD1 (5 bases). The TCR sequence derives from a man between 18 and 35 years old in good health. Some clones in this sample may be carry-over from other donors' samples. This chain's CDR3 is CASMKGLANEKLFF. The CDR3 region has the DNA TGTGCCAGCATGAAGGGACTGGCTAATGAAAAACTGTTTTTT.